The source of this T cell receptor beta chain is a study of shared clonotypes between healthy human individuals. In germline, CDR1 is SNHLY, CDR2 FYNNEI. The junction had 6 bases not matched to a gene; V was cut back by 8 bases and J by 3 bases. The CDR3 loop spans 15 amino acids. Clones were sequenced by immunoSEQ multiplex PCR, and TCRdb holds only the in-frame ones, with some missing. The data show approximately 720,000 clones, with under 95% seen just once and 24% held by the top ten. Naive CD8 populations comprised CD45RO-negative cells positively selected for CCR7, excluding terminally differentiated effector memory CD45RA+ cells.

The sequenced material came from naive CD8+ T cells sorted from blood. This receptor was identified in a man aged 30 to 45 in good health. The V and J genes are TRBV2 and TRBJ2-1, with 11 bases aligning to TRBD2. The CDR3 coding sequence is TGTGCCAGCGAGACGACTAGCGGGATCTACAATGAGCAGTTCTTC. This translates into CASETTSGIYNEQFF.